The rows below give T cell receptor beta chains drawn from one sample of a study of blood T cell repertoires in COVID-19. Data came from immunoSEQ multiplex PCR; TCRdb stores just in-frame clones and leaves some out. The data show 200,000 to 250,000 clones, roughly 85% seen once. The sample comprised PBMCs or T cells enriched from blood (not recorded which). The receptors derive from a woman aged 50 to 60 who had been exposed to COVID-19. Each CDR3 is given with its conserved first and last residue. D genes are given only for firm matches. Where a row states a size, it is once, few, many or the class of an expanded clone; other rows omit it.

- | TRBD2 | TRBJ2-3 | TRBV10-3 | TGTGCCTCCGGGGCGGGGGGGTTCACAGATACGCAGTATTTT | CASGAGGFTDTQYF
- | - | TRBJ2-1 | TRBV27 | TGTGCCAGCAGTTTATCCGCGTCAGGGTACGGGCCCTACAATGAGCAGTTCTTC | CASSLSASGYGPYNEQFF
- | - | TRBJ1-6 | TRBV3-1/TRBV3-2 | TGTGCCAGCGGGGGGAGGGGAGACTCACCCCTCCACTTT | CASGGRGDSPLHF
few | - | TRBJ2-6 | TRBV15 | TGTGCCACCAGCAGAGATCAGGCAGGGATGGGTTGGGGGGCCAACGTCCTGACTTTC | CATSRDQAGMGWGANVLTF
- | - | TRBJ1-5 | TRBV12-3/TRBV12-4 | TGTGCCAGCGGGGAGGTCCGCAATCAGCCCCAGCATTTT | CASGEVRNQPQHF
- | - | TRBJ1-1 | TRBV11-2 | TGTGCCAGCAGCCGACGGAGGGTAGACACTGAAGCTTTCTTT | CASSRRRVDTEAFF
- | TRBD1 | TRBJ1-6 | TRBV10-3 | TGTGCCATCAGCGAGACAGGGAGTAATTCACCCCTCCACTTT | CAISETGSNSPLHF
once | TRBD1 | TRBJ1-2 | TRBV29-1 | TGCAGCGTTGGAAAGACAGGGGGCTTGAAGGGCTACACCTTC | CSVGKTGGLKGYTF
few | - | TRBJ1-2 | TRBV5-4 | TGTGCCAGCAGCTTGGGGGCCTTGGGGCAGGGGATTTATGGCTACACCTTC | CASSLGALGQGIYGYTF
- | - | TRBJ1-5 | TRBV6-2/TRBV6-3 | TGTGCCAGCAGTTCCAGGTGGGAGGCCAATCAGCCCCAGCATTTT | CASSSRWEANQPQHF
few | - | TRBJ1-1 | TRBV7-2 | TGTGCCAGCAGCTCAACCGGGGATAACACTGAAGCTTTCTTT | CASSSTGDNTEAFF
- | - | TRBJ1-5 | TRBV21-1 | TGTGCCAGCATCACGGTTCGACAAATCTCAAATCAGCCCCAGCATTTT | CASITVRQISNQPQHF
few | TRBD2 | TRBJ2-7 | TRBV20-1 | TGCAGTGCTAGTCGGGGACTAGCGGGGGGAGTGATCTACGAGCAGTACTTC | CSASRGLAGGVIYEQYF
- | - | TRBJ1-4 | TRBV30 | TGTGCCTGGAGTGCTAACCGGGACAACGAAAAACTGTTTTTT | CAWSANRDNEKLFF
few | - | TRBJ2-7 | TRBV19 | TGTGCCAGTAGCGACCGGGGGTACCAGCACGAGCAGTACTTC | CASSDRGYQHEQYF
- | TRBD1 | TRBJ1-1 | TRBV2 | TGTGCCAGCAACCTTGGACAGGGTGAAGCTTTCTTT | CASNLGQGEAFF
- | - | TRBJ2-5 | TRBV24-1 | TGTGCCACCAGTGATATGACAGACCCCCAAGAGACCCAGTACTTC | CATSDMTDPQETQYF
- | - | TRBJ2-3 | TRBV7-9 | TGTGCCACTCCACCCAGCGGGAGCACAGATACGCAGTATTTT | CATPPSGSTDTQYF
- | TRBD1 | TRBJ1-1 | TRBV10-3 | TGTGCCATCAGTGGCCGGGACAGGGGGCAAGGTGAAGCTTTCTTT | CAISGRDRGQGEAFF
few | TRBD2 | TRBJ2-5 | TRBV7-9 | TGTGCCAGCAGCTTGACAATACTAGCGGGGGGCCTAGAGACCCAGTACTTC | CASSLTILAGGLETQYF
once | TRBD2 | TRBJ2-7 | TRBV13 | TGTGCCAGCAGCTCTTCACTAGCGGGACGCTACGAGCAGTACTTC | CASSSSLAGRYEQYF
few | - | TRBJ2-2 | TRBV29-1 | TGCAGCGTTGACGCAGATAACACCGGGGAGCTGTTTTTT | CSVDADNTGELFF
- | TRBD1 | TRBJ1-2 | TRBV7-2 | TGTGCCAGCAGCCCGGGACAGGGCTTCCAACTTCACTATGGCTACACCTTC | CASSPGQGFQLHYGYTF
- | - | TRBJ1-5 | TRBV27 | TGTGCCAGCAGTGACCAGGGCGGGGGAAATCAGCCCCAGCATTTT | CASSDQGGGNQPQHF
- | - | TRBJ1-3 | TRBV7-2 | TGTGCCAGCAGCCCCCCCCCAGGGACTGGAAACACCATATATTTT | CASSPPPGTGNTIYF
- | - | TRBJ2-7 | TRBV28 | TGTGCCAGCAGTCGAGAGGTGGTATCCTACGAGCAGTACTTC | CASSREVVSYEQYF
- | TRBD1 | TRBJ1-1 | TRBV6-1 | TGTGCCAGCAGTGAAGAGACAGGGTACACTGAAGCTTTCTTT | CASSEETGYTEAFF
once | TRBD2 | TRBJ2-3 | TRBV7-9 | TGTGCCAGCAGCTTAGATCTAGCGGGGGGCACAGATACGCAGTATTTT | CASSLDLAGGTDTQYF
- | - | TRBJ2-2 | TRBV28 | TGTGCCAGCAGCCCGACAGGGAACACCGGGGAGCTGTTTTTT | CASSPTGNTGELFF
once | TRBD2 | TRBJ2-7 | TRBV13 | TGTGCCAGCAGCCAAAACCCGGCGGCTAGCGGGGGGTACTCCTACGAGCAGTACTTC | CASSQNPAASGGYSYEQYF
once | - | TRBJ1-2 | TRBV7-9 | TGTGCCAGCAGCTCGGATCCCATACTGCGGGATAACTATGGCTACACCTTC | CASSSDPILRDNYGYTF
- | - | TRBJ2-1 | TRBV28 | TGTGCCAGCAGTTTAAAGCAGCGGCCCAATGAGCAGTTCTTC | CASSLKQRPNEQFF
- | TRBD1 | TRBJ1-4 | TRBV19 | TGTGCCAGTAGTGCTCCGGAGGGGGCAGGTGAAAAACTGTTTTTT | CASSAPEGAGEKLFF
- | - | TRBJ1-2 | TRBV28 | TGTGCCAGCAGTGTAGCAGGGCCCTATGGCTACACCTTC | CASSVAGPYGYTF
- | - | TRBJ1-2 | TRBV27 | TGTGCCAGCAGTTTAGATCGGGGAGGGTATGGCTACACCTTC | CASSLDRGGYGYTF
- | - | TRBJ1-1 | TRBV5-1 | TGCGCCAGCAGCTTGGACGGTATGAACACTGAAGCTTTCTTT | CASSLDGMNTEAFF
- | TRBD1 | TRBJ2-7 | TRBV5-1 | TGCGCCAGCAGCTTCAGACAGGGGCTATTACACGAGCAGTACTTC | CASSFRQGLLHEQYF
- | TRBD2 | TRBJ2-5 | TRBV9 | TGTGCCAGCAGCTCTCGGGGGGGGACCCAAGAGACCCAGTACTTC | CASSSRGGTQETQYF
few | TRBD2 | TRBJ2-5 | TRBV24-1 | TGTGCCACCAGTGATTCGGGACTAGCTAGGAGAGCCCAGTACTTC | CATSDSGLARRAQYF
- | - | TRBJ1-1 | TRBV7-2 | TGTGCCAGCAGCTTGCGGCCCTCCACTGAAGCTTTCTTT | CASSLRPSTEAFF
- | TRBD2 | TRBJ2-1 | TRBV7-9 | TGTGCCAGCAGCCCCGTGGTAGCGGGCCTCGGGGAGCAGTTCTTC | CASSPVVAGLGEQFF
few | - | TRBJ2-1 | TRBV5-1 | TGCGCCAGCAGCTTCGGGAACAGGAGGGATGAGCAGTTCTTC | CASSFGNRRDEQFF
- | - | TRBJ1-6 | TRBV10-3 | TGTGCCATCAGTGAGCTGCAACAGGGCAATTCACCCCTCCACTTT | CAISELQQGNSPLHF
- | - | TRBJ1-1 | TRBV5-4 | TGTGCCAGCAGCTTGGGGAGGGGTACTGAAGCTTTCTTT | CASSLGRGTEAFF
- | TRBD1 | TRBJ1-2 | TRBV7-2 | TGTGCCAGCATCCCGGGACAGGGGAACTATGGCTACACCTTC | CASIPGQGNYGYTF
- | TRBD1 | TRBJ1-2 | TRBV27 | TGTGCCAGCAGTGGCAGGGGGCGTCTGGATGGCTACACCTTC | CASSGRGRLDGYTF
- | - | TRBJ2-4 | TRBV7-2 | TGTGCCAGCAGCCTTAGCCCGAACCCAAGGTCGGGAAACATTCAGTACTTC | CASSLSPNPRSGNIQYF